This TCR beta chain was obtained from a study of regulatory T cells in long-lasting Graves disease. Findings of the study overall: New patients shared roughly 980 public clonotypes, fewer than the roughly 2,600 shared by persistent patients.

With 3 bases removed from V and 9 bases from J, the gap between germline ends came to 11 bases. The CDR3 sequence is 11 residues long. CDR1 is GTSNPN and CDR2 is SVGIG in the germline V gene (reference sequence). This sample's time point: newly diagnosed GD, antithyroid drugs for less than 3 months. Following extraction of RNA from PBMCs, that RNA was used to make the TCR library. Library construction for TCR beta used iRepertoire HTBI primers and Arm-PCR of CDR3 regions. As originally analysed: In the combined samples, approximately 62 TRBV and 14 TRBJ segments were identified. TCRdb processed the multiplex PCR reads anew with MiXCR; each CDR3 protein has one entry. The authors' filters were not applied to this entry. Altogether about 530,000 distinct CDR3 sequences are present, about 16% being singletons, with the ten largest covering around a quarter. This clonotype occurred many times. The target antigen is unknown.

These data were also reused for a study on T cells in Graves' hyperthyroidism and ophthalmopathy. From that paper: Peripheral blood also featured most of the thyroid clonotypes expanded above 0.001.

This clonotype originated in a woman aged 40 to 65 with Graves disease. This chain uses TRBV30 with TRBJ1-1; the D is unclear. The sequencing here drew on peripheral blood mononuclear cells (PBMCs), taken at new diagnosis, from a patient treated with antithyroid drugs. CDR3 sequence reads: CAWRLQLKAFF. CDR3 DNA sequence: TGTGCCTGGAGGCTTCAATTGAAAGCTTTCTTT.